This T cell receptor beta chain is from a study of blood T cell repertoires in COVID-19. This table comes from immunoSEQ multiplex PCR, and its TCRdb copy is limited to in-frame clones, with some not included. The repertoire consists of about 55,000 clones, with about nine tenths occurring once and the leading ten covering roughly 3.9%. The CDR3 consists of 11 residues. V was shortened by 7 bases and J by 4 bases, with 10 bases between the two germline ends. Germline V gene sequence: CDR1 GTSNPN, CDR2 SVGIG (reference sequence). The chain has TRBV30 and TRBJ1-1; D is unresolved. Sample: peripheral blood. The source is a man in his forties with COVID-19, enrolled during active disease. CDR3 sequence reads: CAFREVTEAFF. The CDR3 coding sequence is TGTGCCTTCCGGGAGGTCACTGAAGCTTTCTTT.